Shown below are 5 T cell receptor beta chains from a single sample sequenced in a study of blood T cell repertoires in COVID-19. Only in-frame clones appear in the TCRdb table, and some are missing; sequencing was by immunoSEQ multiplex PCR. The sample lists about 170,000 clones, 70% to 90% occurring once. Source material: peripheral blood. The receptors derive from an elderly man with COVID-19, enrolled during active disease.

J is TRBJ1-1 and V is TRBV6-5, with 9 bases aligning to TRBD1. CDR1 and CDR2 from the germline V gene are MNHEY and SVGAGI. The CDR3 totals 15 residues. The J segment lost 2 bases and the V segment lost 5 bases, leaving 6 bases of the junction unmatched. CDR3 coding DNA: TGTGCCAGCAGTCGGACAGGGGCACCCAACACTGAAGCTTTCTTT. This codes for CASSRTGAPNTEAFF.

This sequence joins TRBV10-3 and TRBJ2-7; 7 nucleotides align to TRBD2. With V trimmed by 11 bases and J by 0 bases, 10 bases remained unmatched. The CDR3 is made up of 14 amino acids. Per germline, CDR1 ENHRY and CDR2 SYGVKD. The DNA for the CDR3 is TGTGCCGCCGCGGGAGTCGTCAGCTCCTACGAGCAGTACTTC. Its translation is CAAAGVVSSYEQYF.

This sequence joins TRBV7-9 and TRBJ1-2, with 7 positions matching TRBD1. The CDR3 length is 16 residues. V trimming: 1 base; J trimming: 8 bases; junction bases outside the gene matches: 13. Germline CDR1 reads SEHNR; CDR2 reads FQNEAQ (reference sequence). The CDR3 is CASSLGGGQRSAGYTF. As DNA, the CDR3 is TGTGCCAGCAGCTTAGGTGGGGGACAGAGGAGCGCAGGCTACACCTTC. The full variable domain, its missing parts supplied by reference TRBV7-9 and TRBJ1-2, is DTGVSQNPRHKITKRGQNVTFRCDPISEHNRLYWYRQTLGQGPEFLTYFQNEAQLEKSRLLSDRFSAERPKGSFSTLEIQRTEQGDSAMYLCASSLGGGQRSAGYTFGSGTRLTVV.

The J gene is TRBJ2-5, the V gene TRBV19; D is perhaps TRBD2 (5 bases). In germline, CDR1 is LNHDA, CDR2 SQIVND (reference sequence). V was shortened by 5 bases and J by 0 bases, with 7 bases between the two germline ends. The length of the CDR3 is 13 residues. CDR3 bases: TGTGCCAGTAGTGAGGGCAACCAAGAGACCCAGTACTTC. Translation: CASSEGNQETQYF. Drawing the rest from reference TRBV19 and TRBJ2-5, the complete variable domain is DGGITQSPKYLFRKEGQNVTLSCEQNLNHDAMYWYRQDPGQGLRLIYYSQIVNDFQKGDIAEGYSVSREKKESFPLTVTSAQKNPTAFYLCASSEGNQETQYFGPGTRLLVL.

This clone was counted once. The same CDR3 can be traced to other DNA sequences in this sample. V and J are TRBV5-1 and TRBJ2-2; a weak D match, TRBD2 (7 bases). Looked up from germline, CDR1 is SGHRS and CDR2 is YFSETQ. This CDR3 comprises 13 residues. V gave up 4 bases and J gave up 4 bases, with 8 bases separating them. This CDR3 is CASSRGGTGELFF. CDR3 DNA: TGCGCCAGCAGCAGGGGGGGCACCGGGGAGCTGTTTTTT.